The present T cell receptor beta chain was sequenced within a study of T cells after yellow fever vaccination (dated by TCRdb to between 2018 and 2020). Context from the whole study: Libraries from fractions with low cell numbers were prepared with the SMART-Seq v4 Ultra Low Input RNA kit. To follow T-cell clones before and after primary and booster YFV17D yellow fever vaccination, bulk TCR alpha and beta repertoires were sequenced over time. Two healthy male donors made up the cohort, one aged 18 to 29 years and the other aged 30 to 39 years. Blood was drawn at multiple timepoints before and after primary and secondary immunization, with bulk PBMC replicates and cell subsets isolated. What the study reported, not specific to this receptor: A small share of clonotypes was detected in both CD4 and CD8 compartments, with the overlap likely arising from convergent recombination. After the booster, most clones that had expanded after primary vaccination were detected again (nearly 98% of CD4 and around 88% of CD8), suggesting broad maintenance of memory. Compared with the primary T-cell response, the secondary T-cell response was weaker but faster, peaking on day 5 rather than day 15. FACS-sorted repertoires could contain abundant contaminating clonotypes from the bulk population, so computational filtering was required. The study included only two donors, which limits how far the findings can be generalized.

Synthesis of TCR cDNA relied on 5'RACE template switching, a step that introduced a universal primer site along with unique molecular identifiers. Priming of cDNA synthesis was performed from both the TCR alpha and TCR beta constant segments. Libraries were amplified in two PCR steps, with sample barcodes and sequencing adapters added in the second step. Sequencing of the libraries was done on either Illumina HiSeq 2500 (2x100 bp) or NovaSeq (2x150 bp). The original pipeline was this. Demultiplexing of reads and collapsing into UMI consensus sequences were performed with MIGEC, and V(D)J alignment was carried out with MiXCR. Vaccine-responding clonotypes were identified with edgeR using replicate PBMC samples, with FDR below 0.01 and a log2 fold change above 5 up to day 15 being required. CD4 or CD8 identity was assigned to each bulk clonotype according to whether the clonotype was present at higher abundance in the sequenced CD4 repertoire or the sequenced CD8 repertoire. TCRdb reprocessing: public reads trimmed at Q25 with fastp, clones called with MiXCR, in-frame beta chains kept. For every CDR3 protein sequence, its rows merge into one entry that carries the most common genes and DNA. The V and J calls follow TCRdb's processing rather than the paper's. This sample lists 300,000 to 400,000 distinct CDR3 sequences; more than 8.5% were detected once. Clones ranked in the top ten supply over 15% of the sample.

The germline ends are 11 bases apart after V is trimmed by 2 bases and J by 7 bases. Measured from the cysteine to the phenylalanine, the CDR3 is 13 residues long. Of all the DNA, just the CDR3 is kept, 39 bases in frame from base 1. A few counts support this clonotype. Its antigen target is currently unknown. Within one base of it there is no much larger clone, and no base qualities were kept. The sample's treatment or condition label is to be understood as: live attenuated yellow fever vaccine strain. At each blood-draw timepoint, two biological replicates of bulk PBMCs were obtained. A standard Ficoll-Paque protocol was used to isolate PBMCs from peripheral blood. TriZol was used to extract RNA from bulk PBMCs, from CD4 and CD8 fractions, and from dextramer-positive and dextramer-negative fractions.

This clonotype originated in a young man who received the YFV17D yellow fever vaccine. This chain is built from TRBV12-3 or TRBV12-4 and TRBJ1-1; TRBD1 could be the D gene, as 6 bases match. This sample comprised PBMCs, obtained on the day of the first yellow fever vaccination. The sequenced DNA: TGTGCCAGCAGTTTATCAGGGGTTGGTGAAGCTTTCTTT. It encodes CASSLSGVGEAFF.